This T cell receptor (beta chain) was recorded in a study of T cells in pancreatic ductal adenocarcinoma. Worth noting for this clone: Its target is unknown.

General study points: Enrichment of CD45RO+ effector over naive T cells in tumors may bias clonality. This surgical cohort overrepresents the minority presenting with early-stage disease. No significant tumor-blood clonality difference; means were about 0.12 and 0.073. Tumor samples had fewer productive templates and approximately 8.8-fold fewer unique clonotypes than blood.

The method was immunoSEQ multiplex PCR; TCRdb's version includes in-frame clones alone and lacks a portion of them. The sample shows about 98,000 clones, about 95% of them seen only once. Surgery without prior neoadjuvant therapy was the treatment of the selected pancreatic ductal adenocarcinoma patients. This sequence was found in a human donor with pancreatic ductal adenocarcinoma. Sequencing input: PBMCs.

The CDR3 nucleotides are TGTGCCAGCAGCTGGGCACCCGGGACTACTCTAGCCAAAAACATTCAGTACTTC. Encoded protein: CASSWAPGTTLAKNIQYF. This chain connects TRBV5-4 to TRBJ2-4; 7 positions agree with TRBD2. CDR1 and CDR2 (germline): SGHNT, YYREEE (reference sequence). After removal of 3 bases from V and 0 bases from J, the junction contained 12 bases not matched to a gene. The CDR3 runs to 18 residues.